The clone carrying this TCR beta chain was seen a handful of times. CDR1 and CDR2 (germline): SGHVS, FQNEAQ. V lost 6 bases to trimming and J lost 0 bases; unmatched junction nucleotides: 5. The CDR3 totals 16 residues. Unique molecular identifiers were used in preparing the TCRbeta library. TCRdb used MiXCR to reprocess the PCR reads, holding one entry per CDR3 protein. The table includes roughly 300,000 distinct CDR3 sequences, 11% detected once. These data originate in a study of T-cell reconstitution after alpha-beta-depleted transplantation in children. The sample consisted of peripheral blood, taken 180 days after TCRalphabeta/CD19-depleted stem cell transplant. This TCR came from a male patient aged 2-15 years who had a stem cell transplant for chronic granulomatous disease, so the T cells may come from the graft donor. The V gene is TRBV7-8, the J gene TRBJ1-6; 7 bases agree with TRBD1. The DNA for the CDR3 is TGTGCCAGCAGAGAGACAGGGAGCTCCTATAATTCACCCCTCCACTTT. Amino acids: CASRETGSSYNSPLHF.